Presented here are 25 T cell receptor beta chains from one specimen sequenced in a study of T-cell memory formation after mild COVID-19 (dated by TCRdb to about 2021). The method behind the library was 5' RACE. The sequencing machine was an Illumina NovaSeq 6000. Through fastp at Q25 and MiXCR, TCRdb rebuilt clones from the public reads, retaining in-frame beta chains. Each entry merges the rows of one CDR3 protein and shows their most common DNA and genes. The sample contains roughly 150,000 distinct CDR3 sequences, more than 12% of them found a single time. About 14% of the sample comes from the top ten. Sequencing was performed on PBMCs or a T cell subset sorted from them (not recorded which). Receptors were obtained from an adult woman who had mild COVID-19 (a few samples of this study predate the infection). The sample titles of this study are shuffled in the database, so cell type and time point are left out; the donor was told from shared clones.

The rearrangement uses TRBV3-1 and TRBJ2-1; 7 nucleotides align to TRBD2. Trimming removed 3 bases from V and 5 bases from J; junction bases left unmatched: 16. From germline, CDR1 is LGHDT and CDR2 YNNKEL (reference sequence). CDR3 length: 18 amino acids. The CDR3 DNA follows: TGTGCCAGCAGCCATCGGGGAGAGGGAGGGCCGGTTGACAATGAGCAGTTCTTC. This encodes CASSHRGEGGPVDNEQFF.

This clonotype came up many times. V and J are TRBV5-1 and TRBJ2-7, with 10 bases matching TRBD2. Germline values: CDR1 SGHRS, CDR2 YFSETQ. Trimming took 4 bases from V and 11 from J; bases not matched to a gene: 15. This CDR3 region has 15 residues. The CDR3 spells CASSPSGRIGYGEYF. The DNA of the CDR3 is TGCGCCAGCAGCCCTAGCGGGAGAATAGGATATGGGGAGTACTTC. Full variable domain (outside the CDR3, taken from reference TRBV5-1 and TRBJ2-7): KAGVTQTPRYLIKTRGQQVTLSCSPISGHRSVSWYQQTPGQGLQFLFEYFSETQRNKGNFPGRFSGRQFSNSRSEMNVSTLELGDSALYLCASSPSGRIGYGEYFGPGTRLTVT.

This clonotype was observed a handful of times. The gene calls are TRBV7-3 and TRBJ2-2; no reliable D call. The V end lost 6 bases, the J end lost 4 bases, and 15 bases lay between the germline ends. The CDR3 covers 15 residues. The germline CDR1 and CDR2 sequences are SGHTA and FQGTGA. CDR3 DNA sequence: TGTGCCAGCAGGAAAATCGGTTCAGTCACCGGGGAGCTGTTTTTT. It is translated as CASRKIGSVTGELFF.

This clonotype was observed a few times. The rearrangement uses TRBV25-1 and TRBJ2-1; 9 bases fit TRBD2. J was trimmed by 1 base and V by 3 bases; bases with no gene match: 7. The CDR3 runs 17 residues. Looked up from germline, CDR1 is MGHDK and CDR2 is SYGVNS. The CDR3 sequence is CASSDLSAGGSYNEQFF. The CDR3 DNA reads as TGTGCCAGCAGTGACTTATCAGCGGGAGGTTCCTACAATGAGCAGTTCTTC.

The rearrangement joins TRBV25-1 to TRBJ2-3; D is undetermined. The CDR3 loop spans 17 amino acids. The ends were cut back, 6 bases at V and 0 bases at J, with 19 bases in the middle. Germline V gene data show CDR1 as MGHDK and CDR2 as SYGVNS. CDR3: CASSPAGLVWSTDTQYF. The DNA for the CDR3 is TGTGCCAGCAGCCCCGCCGGGTTAGTGTGGAGCACAGATACGCAGTATTTT.

This clonotype occurred a few times. V usage is TRBV7-3 and J usage is TRBJ2-1; D might be TRBD2 (5 bases). The CDR3 consists of 13 residues. The V end was cut by 1 base, the J end by 7 bases, with 8 bases between. CDR1 is SGHTA, CDR2 FQGTGA, per germline. The CDR3 is CASSLIPGNEQFF. The CDR3 region has the DNA TGTGCCAGCAGCTTAATCCCGGGGAATGAGCAGTTCTTC. Complete variable domain (other parts from reference TRBV7-3 and TRBJ2-1): GAGVSQTPSNKVTEKGKYVELRCDPISGHTALYWYRQSLGQGPEFLIYFQGTGAADDSGLPNDRFFAVRPEGSVSTLKIQRTERGDSAVYLCASSLIPGNEQFFGPGTRLTVL.

The chain is built from TRBV4-3 and TRBJ1-3, with 7 bases fitting TRBD1. Germline V CDR1 and CDR2: LGHNA, YSLEER. Unmatched junction bases numbered 8, after V lost 3 bases and J lost 3 bases. The CDR3 has 16 residues. In DNA form, the CDR3 reads TGCGCCAGCAGCCACCAACGAGGGACAGTTGGAAACACCATATATTTT. The encoded protein is CASSHQRGTVGNTIYF.

The gene calls are TRBV20-1 and TRBJ2-3; 7 positions match TRBD1. This CDR3 comprises 15 residues. The V segment lost 3 bases and the J segment 0 bases; nucleotides outside the gene matches: 6. In germline, CDR1 is DFQATT, CDR2 SNEGSKA (reference sequence). CDR3 residues: CSASEGARSTDTQYF. CDR3 bases: TGCAGTGCTAGCGAGGGGGCAAGAAGCACAGATACGCAGTATTTT.

The J gene is TRBJ2-5, the V gene TRBV7-8; no definite D call. Germline CDR1 and CDR2: SGHVS and FQNEAQ. Trimming shortened V by 5 bases and J by 5 bases, and 15 bases separated the two germline ends. The CDR3 extends over 14 amino acids. The CDR3 nucleotides read TGTGCCAGCAGCCAGCCTCAAGGCCGGGAGACCCAGTACTTC. Translating it yields CASSQPQGRETQYF.

This clonotype was found a few times. This chain uses TRBV11-2 with TRBJ2-7, with unresolved D. CDR1 SGHAT and CDR2 FQNNGV come from the germline V gene. The CDR3 is made up of 15 amino acids. Trimming removed 2 bases from V and 2 bases from J, with 13 bases in between. The CDR3: CASSLQTGPTYEQYF. DNA for the CDR3: TGTGCCAGCAGCTTACAAACCGGGCCAACCTACGAGCAGTACTTC.

This clonotype was seen a few times. V usage is TRBV6-5 and J usage is TRBJ2-1, with unresolved D. V was shortened by 6 bases and J by 0 bases, with 9 bases between the two germline ends. The CDR3 is 14 amino acids. Germline CDR1 reads MNHEY; CDR2 reads SVGAGI. In DNA form, the CDR3 reads TGTGCCAGCAGCGTAGATAGCTCCTACAATGAGCAGTTCTTC. Protein sequence: CASSVDSSYNEQFF.

This clonotype was observed a few times. The V and J genes are TRBV5-6 and TRBJ2-5; D is undetermined. Trimming removed 6 bases from V and 1 base from J, with 19 bases in between. CDR3 length equals 16 residues. Looked up from germline, CDR1 is SGHDT and CDR2 is YYEEEE. CDR3 nucleotides: TGTGCCAGCAACCCCTCCCTCCGACTGCTCCAAGAGACCCAGTACTTC. Translating gives CASNPSLRLLQETQYF.

The V gene is TRBV5-6, the J gene TRBJ2-1, with D tentatively TRBD1 (6 bases). Germline values: CDR1 SGHDT, CDR2 YYEEEE. This CDR3 spans 17 amino acids. Trimming cost V 4 bases and J 3 bases, with 20 bases left between them. CDR3 amino acids: CASSPTGTRGDYNEQFF. DNA for the CDR3: TGTGCCAGCAGCCCCACCGGAACCAGGGGAGACTACAATGAGCAGTTCTTC.

This clonotype was recorded at least ten times. The chain couples TRBV25-1 to TRBJ2-3; no definite D call. This CDR3 contains 14 residues. The germline V and J ends were trimmed by 1 base and 1 base, with 6 bases remaining between them. Germline V gene data show CDR1 as MGHDK and CDR2 as SYGVNS. CDR3 in amino acids: CASSESRGTDTQYF. CDR3 in DNA: TGTGCCAGCAGTGAATCTAGGGGCACAGATACGCAGTATTTT.

This clonotype turned up a few times. This chain uses TRBV12-3 or TRBV12-4 with TRBJ2-5, with 11 bases fitting TRBD2. CDR3 length: 16 amino acids. V trimming: 5 bases; J trimming: 2 bases; junction bases outside the gene matches: 7. The CDR3 loop is CASSRTPSGGQETQYF. As DNA, the CDR3 is TGTGCCAGCAGTCGTACCCCTAGCGGGGGGCAAGAGACCCAGTACTTC.

This clonotype was counted at least ten times. The chain uses TRBV5-1 and TRBJ2-2; TRBD1 matches 8 bases. This CDR3 has 16 residues. From germline, CDR1 is SGHRS and CDR2 YFSETQ. Trimming at V came to 4 bases and at J to 6 bases, leaving 11 bases not matched to a gene. CDR3 sequence: CASSQKGQEAAGELFF. CDR3 bases: TGCGCCAGCAGCCAAAAGGGACAGGAGGCCGCCGGGGAGCTGTTTTTT.

This clonotype has only a few counts. V and J are TRBV29-1 and TRBJ1-2; the D gene is possibly TRBD1 (5 bases). Germline V lookup: CDR1 SQVTM, CDR2 ANQGSEA. The CDR3 has 11 residues. The CDR3 sequence: CTTRDVYGYTF. CDR3 DNA: TGCACCACGCGGGACGTCTATGGCTACACCTTC.

The sample holds a few counts of this clonotype. This chain connects TRBV5-5 to TRBJ2-1, with D tentatively TRBD1 (6 bases). The CDR3 runs to 16 residues. V lost 4 bases to trimming and J lost 7 bases, with 21 bases between them. From germline, CDR1 is SGHKS and CDR2 YYEKEE (reference sequence). The CDR3: CASSPGQLMVGNEQFF. CDR3 bases: TGTGCCAGCAGCCCGGGACAACTGATGGTGGGTAATGAGCAGTTCTTC.

V is TRBV5-1 and J is TRBJ1-6; maybe TRBD1 (5 bases). The CDR3 covers 14 residues. Germline CDR1 reads SGHRS; CDR2 reads YFSETQ. V was cut by 4 bases and J by 14 bases, with 19 bases left in between. DNA for the CDR3: TGCGCCAGCAGCCCAACAGGTGGTGAAGTTACCCTCCACTTT. Amino acid sequence: CASSPTGGEVTLHF. The full variable domain, with the rest looked up from reference TRBV5-1 and TRBJ1-6, is KAGVTQTPRYLIKTRGQQVTLSCSPISGHRSVSWYQQTPGQGLQFLFEYFSETQRNKGNFPGRFSGRQFSNSRSEMNVSTLELGDSALYLCASSPTGGEVTLHFGNGTRLTVT.

This clonotype has more than one count but fewer than ten. The gene calls are TRBV11-2 and TRBJ2-7; no definite D call. V was shortened by 1 base and J by 7 bases, with 17 bases between the two germline ends. The CDR3 totals 15 residues. The germline V gene encodes CDR1 SGHAT and CDR2 FQNNGV. CDR3 loop: CASSLVPISFGEQYF. CDR3 nucleotide sequence: TGTGCCAGCAGCTTAGTTCCGATTTCTTTCGGGGAGCAGTACTTC.

This clonotype turned up a few times. The rearrangement links TRBV6-5 to TRBJ2-1, with 8 positions matching TRBD2. The CDR3 runs 16 residues. The J segment lost 0 bases and the V segment lost 4 bases, leaving 5 bases of the junction unmatched. The germline CDR1 and CDR2 sequences are MNHEY and SVGAGI. CDR3 region: CASSSLAGSSYNEQFF. CDR3 coding DNA: TGTGCCAGCAGTTCTCTAGCGGGCAGCTCCTACAATGAGCAGTTCTTC.

The rearrangement links TRBV6-5 to TRBJ2-3; D could derive from TRBD1 or TRBD2 (6 bases each). Trimming shortened V by 9 bases and J by 7 bases, and 26 bases separated the two germline ends. This CDR3 contains 16 residues. Germline CDR1 reads MNHEY; CDR2 reads SVGAGI. Here the CDR3 reads CARLPPLRGATNTQYF. The CDR3 region has the DNA TGTGCCAGACTACCCCCCTTGAGGGGGGCCACGAATACGCAGTATTTT.

This chain links TRBV12-3 or TRBV12-4 with TRBJ1-1, with D possibly TRBD1 on 5 matching bases. Between the trimmed V and J ends, which lost 4 bases and 1 base, there was a span of 10 bases. The CDR3 loop spans 14 amino acids. The CDR3 nucleotides are TGTGCCAGCAGTTGGGGCCAGGGGAACACTGAAGCTTTCTTT. Translating gives CASSWGQGNTEAFF.

The chain uses TRBV20-1 and TRBJ2-1; D possibly corresponds to TRBD1 (6 bases). Germline CDR1 reads DFQATT; CDR2 reads SNEGSKA (reference sequence). This CDR3 contains 13 residues. Trimming cost V 8 bases and J 0 bases, with 11 bases left between them. The CDR3 DNA sequence: TGCAGTCAGGGGCAGAGCTCCTACAATGAGCAGTTCTTC. It translates to CSQGQSSYNEQFF.

The DNA for the CDR3 is TGTGCCACCAGTGATTCGGGACAGGGAGCCACTGAAGCTTTCTTT. It is translated as CATSDSGQGATEAFF. The V and J genes are TRBV24-1 and TRBJ1-1, with TRBD1 matching over 9 bases. Germline V gives CDR1 KGHDR, CDR2 SFDVKD. There are 15 residues in the CDR3. J gave up 4 bases and V 2 bases, and 4 bases lay outside the gene matches.